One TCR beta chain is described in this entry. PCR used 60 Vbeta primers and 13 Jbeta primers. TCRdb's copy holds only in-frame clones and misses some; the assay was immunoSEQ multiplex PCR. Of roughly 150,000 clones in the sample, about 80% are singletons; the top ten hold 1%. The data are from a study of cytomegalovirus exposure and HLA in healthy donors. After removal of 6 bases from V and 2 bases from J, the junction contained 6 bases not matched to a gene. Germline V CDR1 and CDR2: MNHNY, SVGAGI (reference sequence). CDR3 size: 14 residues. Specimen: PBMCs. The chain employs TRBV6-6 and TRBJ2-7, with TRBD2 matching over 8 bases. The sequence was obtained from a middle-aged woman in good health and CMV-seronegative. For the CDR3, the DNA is TGTGCCAGCAGAGGGAGCGGGAGCACCTACGAGCAGTACTTC. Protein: CASRGSGSTYEQYF.